Listed here are 27 T cell receptor beta chains from one sample, sequenced in a study of shared clonotypes between healthy human individuals. Assay used: immunoSEQ multiplex PCR; TCRdb lists only in-frame clones, some missing. The sample has about 1,800,000 clones; less than 95% are singletons. Naive CD8 cells, CD45RO-negative and positively selected for CCR7, excluded terminally differentiated effector memory CD45RA+ cells. The sequenced material came from naive CD8+ T cells sorted from blood. Receptor source: a man aged 18-30 years in good health.

V usage is TRBV10-2 and J usage is TRBJ2-5; either TRBD1 or TRBD2 may fit D (7 bases each). This CDR3 spans 15 amino acids. Trimming left V 6 bases short and J 5 bases short, with 19 bases between. Looked up from germline, CDR1 is WSHSY and CDR2 is SAAADI. The DNA for the CDR3 is TGCGCCAGCAGCAGCCTAGCGGAGGGGGCGGAGACCCAGTACTTC. This gives the protein CASSSLAEGAETQYF.

The table lists this clone with a few counts. The chain carries TRBV6-5 and TRBJ1-2; D is ambiguous. CDR1 is MNHEY, CDR2 SVGAGI, per germline. The CDR3 length is 16 residues. With 2 bases removed from V and 4 bases from J, the gap between germline ends came to 17 bases. The CDR3 loop is CASSYGMKGEIYGYTF. The CDR3 nucleotides read TGTGCCAGCAGTTACGGGATGAAGGGTGAGATCTATGGCTACACCTTC.

J is TRBJ2-4 and V is TRBV7-9; D is perhaps TRBD1 (5 bases). With 0 bases removed from V and 0 bases from J, the gap between germline ends came to 18 bases. The CDR3 runs 19 residues. Germline CDR1 is SEHNR and CDR2 is FQNEAQ (reference sequence). The CDR3 protein is CASSLAGSLTDLAKNIQYF. The CDR3 DNA is TGTGCCAGCAGCTTAGCGGGTTCCCTGACAGACTTAGCCAAAAACATTCAGTACTTC.

This clone is a singleton in its sample. For the CDR3, the DNA is TGTGCCAGCAGCTTACCGAAACAGGGTTTCTCTGGGGCCAACGTCCTGACTTTC. It is translated as CASSLPKQGFSGANVLTF. V usage is TRBV7-9 and J usage is TRBJ2-6; maybe TRBD1 (6 bases). Germline loops: CDR1 SEHNR, CDR2 FQNEAQ (reference sequence). Trimming removed 2 bases at V and 0 bases at J, with 14 bases between. This CDR3 has 18 amino acids. The full variable domain, with the rest looked up from reference TRBV7-9 and TRBJ2-6, is DTGVSQNPRHKITKRGQNVTFRCDPISEHNRLYWYRQTLGQGPEFLTYFQNEAQLEKSRLLSDRFSAERPKGSFSTLEIQRTEQGDSAMYLCASSLPKQGFSGANVLTFGAGSRLTVL.

The chain links TRBV4-3 to TRBJ2-3, with TRBD2 matching 12 bases. There are 17 residues in the CDR3. The V gene end was trimmed by 0 bases and the J gene end by 6 bases; junction bases not matched to a gene: 7. CDR1 is LGHNA and CDR2 is YSLEER in the germline V gene. Here the CDR3 DNA reads TGCGCCAGCAGCCAAGATAGCCTAGCGGGAGGGCGGGATACGCAGTATTTT. Translation: CASSQDSLAGGRDTQYF.

The chain links TRBV18 to TRBJ2-1; TRBD1 matches at 10 bases. The CDR3 spans 16 residues. J gave up 8 bases and V 0 bases, and 7 bases lay outside the gene matches. CDR1 and CDR2 (germline): KGHSH, LQKENI. The CDR3 reads CASSPPGTGALDEQFF. The CDR3 DNA reads as TGTGCCAGCTCACCACCGGGGACAGGGGCCCTTGATGAGCAGTTCTTC.

The chain uses TRBV7-6 and TRBJ2-7, with TRBD2 as a possible D gene (5 bases). The V and J ends lost 7 bases and 1 base respectively, with 23 bases between them. The length of the CDR3 is 17 residues. Germline CDR1 and CDR2: SGHVS and FNYEAQ. This CDR3 is CASTTHSGGDFSYEQYF. CDR3 bases: TGTGCCAGCACCACCCATAGTGGAGGTGACTTTTCCTACGAGCAGTACTTC.

J is TRBJ2-7 and V is TRBV27; TRBD1 might be the D (6 bases). Trimming took 0 bases from V and 2 from J, leaving 14 bases between them. CDR3 size: 16 residues. Looked up from germline, CDR1 is MNHEY and CDR2 is SMNVEV (reference sequence). The CDR3 bases are TGTGCCAGCAGTTTATCGAGGGGGACAATAACCTACGAGCAGTACTTC. It codes for CASSLSRGTITYEQYF.

This clone was observed once. This chain uses TRBV9 with TRBJ2-2, with D possibly being TRBD2 (5 bases). CDR3 length: 16 residues. The V end was cut by 2 bases, the J end by 1 base, with 12 bases between. CDR1 and CDR2 (germline): SGDLS, YYNGEE. The DNA for the CDR3 is TGTGCCAGCAGCGTGGGCTTTGCGGGGAACACCGGGGAGCTGTTTTTT. Its translation: CASSVGFAGNTGELFF.

This clone was seen just once. The chain combines TRBV6-5 with TRBJ2-7, with D tentatively TRBD2 (5 bases). This CDR3 contains 15 residues. Germline CDR1 reads MNHEY; CDR2 reads SVGAGI. Trimming took off 5 bases at V and 2 bases at J, with 16 bases between the two ends. The CDR3 sequence is CASSLGDSEAYEQYF. CDR3 nucleotide sequence: TGTGCCAGCAGTCTAGGCGATAGCGAGGCCTACGAGCAGTACTTC.

The V and J genes are TRBV10-1 and TRBJ1-4; D is undetermined. Trimming shortened V by 3 bases and J by 0 bases, and 2 bases separated the two germline ends. Germline V gene lookup returns CDR1 WNHNN and CDR2 SYGVQD (reference sequence). This CDR3 is 13 amino acids long. The CDR3: CASSDATNEKLFF. The CDR3 bases are TGCGCCAGCAGTGATGCAACTAATGAAAAACTGTTTTTT.

The chain employs TRBV11-2 and TRBJ2-5; D remains unclear. Between the trimmed V and J ends, which lost 6 bases and 5 bases, there was a span of 7 bases. Per the germline V gene, CDR1 is SGHAT and CDR2 is FQNNGV. The CDR3 contains 11 residues. The CDR3 is CASRDGETQYF. In DNA, the CDR3 is TGTGCCAGCAGGGATGGCGAGACCCAGTACTTC.

The chain carries TRBV27 and TRBJ2-2; D unclear. The length of the CDR3 is 14 residues. Germline lookup yields CDR1 MNHEY and CDR2 SMNVEV (reference sequence). V was trimmed by 6 bases and J by 1 base, leaving 9 bases between them. The chain's CDR3 is CASRPSVNTGELFF. CDR3 sequence (DNA): TGTGCCAGCAGGCCATCAGTGAACACCGGGGAGCTGTTTTTT.

In this sample, this clone turned up a few times. Other DNA variants within this sample encode the same CDR3. The V call is TRBV6-6, the J call TRBJ1-2; 8 positions match TRBD1. V gave up 8 bases and J gave up 4 bases; unmatched junction bases: 3. Germline V gene lookup returns CDR1 MNHNY and CDR2 SVGAGI (reference sequence). The CDR3 spans 12 residues. The CDR3 here is CASSGGGYGYTF. Written as DNA, the CDR3 is TGTGCCAGCTCAGGGGGCGGCTATGGCTACACCTTC.

The gene calls are TRBV4-2 and TRBJ2-3; 11 bases are shared with TRBD2. This CDR3 has 18 amino acids. V trimming: 0 bases; J trimming: 6 bases; junction bases outside the gene matches: 11. Germline V CDR1 and CDR2: LGHNA, YNFKEQ. The CDR3, as DNA: TGTGCCAGCAGCCAAGACGTTTGGGCTAGCGGGGGGTTGGATACGCAGTATTTT. Amino acid sequence: CASSQDVWASGGLDTQYF.

This clone was detected once. CDR3 sequence: CASSRGQGATDTQYF. CDR3 bases: TGTGCCAGCAGTCGGGGACAGGGGGCGACAGATACGCAGTATTTT. V and J are TRBV6-5 and TRBJ2-3; TRBD1 aligns across 12 bases. The CDR3 sequence is 15 residues long. Germline CDR1 reads MNHEY; CDR2 reads SVGAGI. V lost 5 bases to trimming and J lost 3 bases; unmatched junction nucleotides: 3.

This sequence joins TRBV4-1 and TRBJ1-5, with a weak D call TRBD1 (5 bases). The CDR3 consists of 16 residues. V was clipped by 0 bases and J by 5 bases, with 14 bases between them. The V gene's germline CDR1 is MGHRA and CDR2 YSYEKL. CDR3 protein: CASSQDGGGQYQPQHF. As DNA, the CDR3 is TGCGCCAGCAGCCAAGATGGCGGGGGTCAGTATCAGCCCCAGCATTTT.

The rearrangement uses TRBV30 and TRBJ1-2; possibly TRBD1 for D (5 bases). V lost 3 bases to trimming and J lost 3 bases, with 14 bases between them. The CDR3 covers 14 residues. CDR1 is GTSNPN and CDR2 is SVGIG in the germline V gene (reference sequence). CDR3 protein: CAWSGVVGDYGYTF. The CDR3 DNA is TGTGCCTGGAGCGGGGTCGTAGGGGACTATGGCTACACCTTC.

This clone was seen just once. The chain employs TRBV6-5 and TRBJ2-5; 10 bases match TRBD2. CDR3 length: 16 amino acids. Germline loops: CDR1 MNHEY, CDR2 SVGAGI. The J segment lost 2 bases and the V segment lost 0 bases, leaving 3 bases of the junction unmatched. The CDR3 nucleotides read TGTGCCAGCAGTTACTCGAGCGGGGGGGGGCAAGAGACCCAGTACTTC. This codes for CASSYSSGGGQETQYF.

The genes are TRBV5-4 and TRBJ2-3; 7 nucleotides agree with TRBD2. The CDR3 extends over 15 amino acids. V trimming: 5 bases; J trimming: 0 bases; junction bases outside the gene matches: 6. The germline CDR1 and CDR2 sequences are SGHNT and YYREEE (reference sequence). The DNA of the CDR3 is TGTGCCAGCAGGATGGAGGGAGGGAGCACAGATACGCAGTATTTT. Its protein product is CASRMEGGSTDTQYF.

The V call is TRBV6-6, the J call TRBJ1-1; a possible D gene is TRBD1 (6 bases). The CDR3 is 15 residues long. Trimming removed 0 bases from V and 3 bases from J, with 11 bases in between. Germline CDR1 and CDR2: MNHNY and SVGAGI (reference sequence). The CDR3 bases are TGTGCCAGCAGTTACTCGGGGGGGGCGCACACTGAAGCTTTCTTT. Amino acids: CASSYSGGAHTEAFF.

J is TRBJ2-5 and V is TRBV13; D may be TRBD1 (5 bases). This CDR3 spans 15 amino acids. Trimming took 1 base from V and 5 from J, leaving 14 bases between them. The germline V gene has CDR1 PRHDT and CDR2 FYEKMQ (reference sequence). The CDR3 region is CASSLEVAGRETQYF. In DNA form, the CDR3 reads TGTGCCAGCAGCTTAGAGGTGGCAGGGCGGGAGACCCAGTACTTC.

This clone was recorded once. The rearrangement links TRBV7-2 to TRBJ2-7; 9 positions agree with TRBD2. Germline V lookup: CDR1 SGHTA, CDR2 FQGNSA. The CDR3 is made up of 15 amino acids. The V gene end was trimmed by 0 bases and the J gene end by 5 bases; junction bases not matched to a gene: 5. CDR3 DNA sequence: TGTGCCAGCAGCTTAGCGGCGGGAGGGCCTAACGAGCAGTACTTC. Its translation is CASSLAAGGPNEQYF.

The chain couples TRBV6-5 to TRBJ1-2; D is perhaps TRBD1 (6 bases). CDR3 size: 16 residues. V was cut by 0 bases and J by 8 bases, with 19 bases left in between. CDR1 MNHEY and CDR2 SVGAGI come from the germline V gene. Here the CDR3 reads CASSYSIADRSRGYTF. CDR3 DNA: TGTGCCAGCAGTTACTCGATAGCTGACAGGTCTCGAGGCTACACCTTC.

The V call is TRBV4-1, the J call TRBJ1-1; no clear D. V was pared by 3 bases and J by 3 bases, with 5 bases between. Germline CDR1 and CDR2: MGHRA and YSYEKL. The CDR3 loop spans 12 amino acids. CDR3 DNA sequence: TGCGCCAGCAGCCATAGTTACACTGAAGCTTTCTTT. Protein product: CASSHSYTEAFF.

This clone was found a few times. V and J are TRBV5-1 and TRBJ1-1, with D hard to call. V lost 0 bases and J lost 0, with 9 bases in between. The CDR3 loop spans 15 amino acids. The germline gives CDR1 SGHRS, CDR2 YFSETQ. The CDR3 loop reads CASSLDAGLNTEAFF. CDR3 in DNA: TGCGCCAGCAGCTTGGACGCGGGGTTGAACACTGAAGCTTTCTTT.

The CDR3 sequence: CASSEKTSGRTDTQYF. The CDR3 DNA reads TGTGCCAGCAGTGAAAAGACTAGCGGGAGAACAGATACGCAGTATTTT. V gene TRBV6-1 combines with J gene TRBJ2-3; 12 nucleotides align to TRBD2. CDR1 MNHNS and CDR2 SASEGT come from the germline V gene. The V segment lost 2 bases and the J segment 3 bases; nucleotides outside the gene matches: 3. This CDR3 has 16 amino acids.